The source of this TCR beta chain is a study of blood T cell repertoires in COVID-19. Background on the study: Spain, Italy and the United States supplied samples that represented acute and convalescent COVID-19.

Clones were read by immunoSEQ multiplex PCR, and TCRdb kept only the in-frame ones, dropping some. Of about 500,000 clones in the sample, roughly nine tenths were seen once. The CDR3 contains 17 residues. Germline V gives CDR1 SGHRS, CDR2 YFSETQ. Losses at the gene ends were 2 bases for V and 1 base for J; bases not matched to a gene: 8. The sequence was obtained from a man between 18 and 35 years old with COVID-19, enrolled during active disease. What was sequenced was peripheral blood. The chain combines TRBV5-1 with TRBJ2-5, with 10 bases fitting TRBD2. CDR3 residues: CASSLRPSGSPQETQYF. The CDR3 region has the DNA TGCGCCAGCAGCTTAAGGCCTAGCGGGAGTCCCCAAGAGACCCAGTACTTC.